This TCR beta chain is from a study of T cell repertoires in cytomegalovirus infection (dated by TCRdb to about 2019). As for the study more broadly: Donor HLA type was relevant to the analysis, because carriage of CMV infection together with the matching HLA type was indicated by public TCR beta signatures. The paper's findings and limits, for the study overall: In both this cohort and an independent approximately 370-donor cohort, the cumulative frequency of public TCR beta family members distinguished carriers of CMV infection plus the relevant HLA type. The ex vivo response was dominated by HLA-C-restricted CMV-specific TCR beta clonotypes, and the single most frequent clonotype in two of eight donors was supplied by these HLA-C-restricted clonotypes.

Comments on this clonotype: Its binding antigen is unknown. There are no base qualities to consult, and no much larger clone falls within one base.

Sequencer: Illumina HiSeq 1500. The public reads were reanalyzed by TCRdb: fastp trimming at Q25, MiXCR alignment, in-frame beta chains only. Rows are unified per CDR3 protein, each entry keeping the most common DNA and genes. This sample lists around 260,000 distinct CDR3 sequences; 9.1% were detected once. The top ten clones comprise roughly 15% of the sample. Looking up the germline V gene yields CDR1 SGHVS and CDR2 FQNEAQ. The CDR3, from cysteine to phenylalanine, totals 15 residues. CDR3 DNA is the only sequence kept; it has 45 bases, read in frame from the first base. V loses 5 bases, J loses 8 bases, and the germline ends lie 21 bases apart.

The TCR was taken from a human donor in good health (CMV status not recorded). Some clones in this sample may be carry-over from other donors' samples. Sequenced: PBMCs. Recombination connected TRBV7-8 to TRBJ1-2; TRBD1 is possibly the D segment (5 matching bases). CDR3 loop: CASSTLRVQGVGYTF. The DNA is TGTGCCAGCAGCACCCTTAGGGTGCAGGGAGTAGGCTACACCTTC.